Presented here are 21 T cell receptor beta chains from one specimen sequenced in a study of blood T cell repertoires in COVID-19. TCRdb's copy holds only in-frame clones and misses some; the assay was immunoSEQ multiplex PCR. The sample includes 150,000 to 200,000 clones, around four fifths of them seen just once. The sample was PBMCs or T cells enriched from blood (not recorded which). These receptors originate from a woman in her sixties or seventies who had recovered from COVID-19.

The gene calls are TRBV7-2 and TRBJ1-1; the D gene is possibly TRBD1 (5 bases). Germline CDR1 is SGHTA and CDR2 is FQGNSA. Trimming cost V 3 bases and J 4 bases, with 12 bases left between them. This CDR3 spans 14 amino acids. DNA for the CDR3: TGTGCCAGCAGCTTGAACTGGGGGGGCACTGAAGCTTTCTTT. Residues: CASSLNWGGTEAFF.

V and J are TRBV12-2 and TRBJ1-5; the table's D call of TRBD1 was not tested on the DNA. TRBV12-2 has pseudogene status. This CDR3 has 19 amino acids. In DNA form, the CDR3 reads TGTGCAAGTCGCAACCCAGGATGGGGGGGGGACAGGGGCAATCAGCCCCAGCATTTT. This translates into CASRNPGWGGDRGNQPQHF.

V usage is TRBV6-6 and J usage is TRBJ1-4, with 7 bases matching TRBD1. The trim removed 6 bases at V and 7 bases at J, leaving 11 bases unmatched. CDR1 MNHNY and CDR2 SVGAGI come from the germline V gene (reference sequence). This CDR3 is 15 amino acids long. This CDR3 reads CASSSGGTVLEKLFF. In DNA form, the CDR3 reads TGTGCCAGCAGCTCCGGAGGGACAGTGCTTGAAAAACTGTTTTTT.

The genes are TRBV28 and TRBJ2-1, with TRBD2 identical over 9 bases. Germline CDR1 and CDR2: MDHEN and SYDVKM. This CDR3 region has 16 residues. J gave up 4 bases and V 4 bases, and 8 bases lay outside the gene matches. The CDR3 protein is CASSYTHSGSYNEQFF. The CDR3 DNA is TGTGCCAGCAGTTACACACATAGCGGGAGTTACAATGAGCAGTTCTTC.

This clone was picked up a small number of times. The chain recombines TRBV5-6 with TRBJ1-2, with 9 positions matching TRBD1. This CDR3 has 19 amino acids. The V gene's germline CDR1 is SGHDT and CDR2 YYEEEE. V shed 0 bases, J shed 2 bases, and the junction held 14 bases outside the gene matches. The CDR3 DNA follows: TGTGCCAGCAGCTTGGACCTTAGACAGGGGGTTGTATCGAACTATGGCTACACCTTC. Its translation is CASSLDLRQGVVSNYGYTF.

This chain uses TRBV28 with TRBJ1-6; possibly TRBD1 for D (5 bases). The CDR3 contains 16 residues. Trimming shortened V by 6 bases and J by 9 bases, and 21 bases separated the two germline ends. The germline V gene has CDR1 MDHEN and CDR2 SYDVKM. CDR3 DNA: TGTGCCAGCAGCCTCCCTCCCCAGGGCCTCAGTTCACCCCTCCACTTT. This encodes CASSLPPQGLSSPLHF.

The CDR3 bases are TGTGCCACCAGCCTACTCATAGGGGCAGATACGCAGTATTTT. Translation gives CATSLLIGADTQYF. This sequence joins TRBV15 and TRBJ2-3; perhaps TRBD1 as D (5 bases). The CDR3 has 14 amino acids. The V and J ends lost 5 bases and 4 bases respectively, with 13 bases between them. From germline, CDR1 is LNHNV and CDR2 YYDKDF (reference sequence).

J is TRBJ2-3 and V is TRBV29-1, with TRBD2 as a possible D gene (5 bases). The germline CDR1 and CDR2 sequences are SQVTM and ANQGSEA. Trimming stripped 7 bases from V and 3 bases from J, with 14 bases between. This CDR3 has 13 amino acids. The CDR3 DNA reads as TGCAGCGCTTTGGACTTGTTAACAGATACGCAGTATTTT. Translating it yields CSALDLLTDTQYF.

The chain employs TRBV5-5 and TRBJ2-7; 10 positions agree with TRBD2. The CDR3 contains 15 residues. J lost 4 bases, V lost 1 base, and 5 bases had no gene match. Germline V gives CDR1 SGHKS, CDR2 YYEKEE (reference sequence). CDR3 coding DNA: TGTGCCAGCAGCTTGCCTGGACTAGCGGCATACGAGCAGTACTTC. Translation: CASSLPGLAAYEQYF. Combining the CDR3 with reference TRBV5-5 and TRBJ2-7 gives the whole variable domain DAGVTQSPTHLIKTRGQQVTLRCSPISGHKSVSWYQQVLGQGPQFIFQYYEKEERGRGNFPDRFSARQFPNYSSELNVNALLLGDSALYLCASSLPGLAAYEQYFGPGTRLTVT.

The chain joins TRBV5-1 to TRBJ2-6; maybe TRBD1 (5 bases). Germline V gene data show CDR1 as SGHRS and CDR2 as YFSETQ. The CDR3 loop spans 14 amino acids. V gave up 4 bases and J gave up 4 bases, with 9 bases separating them. The CDR3 is CASSPGSGANVLTF. DNA for the CDR3: TGCGCCAGCAGCCCAGGGTCCGGGGCCAACGTCCTGACTTTC.

This chain joins TRBV2 and TRBJ2-1; D unclear. V shed 6 bases and J shed 0 bases, with 12 bases lying between them. Germline lookup yields CDR1 SNHLY and CDR2 FYNNEI. The CDR3 runs to 15 residues. CDR3 nucleotide sequence: TGTGCCAGCAGGTTAAGCGATAGCTCCTACAATGAGCAGTTCTTC. This sequence encodes CASRLSDSSYNEQFF.

The chain carries TRBV7-5 and TRBJ2-5; the table's D call, TRBD2, has no DNA check behind it. TRBV7-5 has pseudogene status. This CDR3 spans 15 amino acids. CDR3 sequence (DNA): TGTGTCAGAAGCTTATCTACTAGCGTCCAAGAGACCCAGTACTTC. Translation: CVRSLSTSVQETQYF.

The rearrangement links TRBV18 to TRBJ1-1, with D unresolved. Trimming removed 1 base at V and 0 bases at J, with 6 bases between. CDR1 and CDR2 from the germline V gene are KGHSH and LQKENI. The CDR3 runs to 14 residues. The CDR3 coding sequence is TGTGCCAGCTCACCACTACAAATGAACACTGAAGCTTTCTTT. Protein: CASSPLQMNTEAFF.

The CDR3 protein is CAIPPTGRPAAHLRYLSYNEQFF. The DNA for the CDR3 is TGCGCCATCCCCCCCACAGGGCGCCCCGCTGCTCACTTACGCTATCTCTCCTACAATGAGCAGTTCTTC. V and J are TRBV5-1 and TRBJ2-1; weak D call: TRBD1 (6 bases). Germline loops: CDR1 SGHRS, CDR2 YFSETQ. CDR3 size: 23 residues. V lost 9 bases and J lost 0, with 40 bases in between.

On this clone itself: The same CDR3 can be traced to other DNA sequences in this sample. This sequence joins TRBV27 and TRBJ1-1, with a weak D call TRBD1 (5 bases). The CDR3 covers 15 residues. Germline-derived CDR1 and CDR2 are MNHEY and SMNVEV (reference sequence). Trimming stripped 0 bases from V and 5 bases from J, with 13 bases between. The CDR3 DNA reads TGTGCCAGCAGTTTATCGGGCAGGGTAAGGACTGAAGCTTTCTTT. Translated: CASSLSGRVRTEAFF.

This chain links TRBV6-1 with TRBJ2-2; 8 nucleotides agree with TRBD1. CDR3 size: 13 residues. V shed 3 bases, J shed 14 bases, and the junction held 8 bases outside the gene matches. The germline CDR1 and CDR2 sequences are MNHNS and SASEGT. The CDR3 here is CASSEQGARGLFF. The DNA for the CDR3 is TGTGCCAGCAGTGAGCAGGGGGCCCGCGGTCTGTTTTTT.

The rearrangement uses TRBV19 and TRBJ2-1, with D perhaps TRBD1 (6 bases). The V end lost 7 bases, the J end lost 4 bases, and 17 bases lay between the germline ends. The germline V gene encodes CDR1 LNHDA and CDR2 SQIVND (reference sequence). The CDR3 length is 15 residues. Here the CDR3 reads CASTMRGGVYNEQFF. CDR3 DNA: TGTGCCAGTACTATGAGAGGGGGAGTGTACAATGAGCAGTTCTTC.

The chain links TRBV4-1 to TRBJ1-6; D gene ambiguous. CDR1 and CDR2 (germline): MGHRA, YSYEKL. The CDR3 has 16 residues. The V and J ends lost 0 bases and 7 bases respectively, with 13 bases between them. The CDR3 nucleotides read TGCGCCAGCAGCCAAGAAGCTACGGGTCTCAATTCACCCCTCCACTTT. Translated: CASSQEATGLNSPLHF.

This chain joins TRBV28 and TRBJ2-7; 7 nucleotides align to TRBD1. The CDR3 runs to 13 residues. V trimming: 9 bases; J trimming: 0 bases; junction bases outside the gene matches: 5. The germline gives CDR1 MDHEN, CDR2 SYDVKM. Here the CDR3 DNA reads TGTGCCAGGACGACAGGGAACTCCTACGAGCAGTACTTC. This gives the protein CARTTGNSYEQYF.

This chain joins TRBV3-1 (or the pseudogene TRBV3-2) and TRBJ2-5; perhaps TRBD1 as D (6 bases). CDR1 and CDR2 (germline): LGHDT, YNNKEL (reference sequence). The CDR3 covers 15 residues. V was cut by 6 bases and J by 0 bases, with 14 bases left in between. In nucleotides, the CDR3 is TGTGCCAGCAGGTCCAGGACAGCGTACCAAGAGACCCAGTACTTC. Translated, it gives CASRSRTAYQETQYF.

This chain links TRBV12-2 with TRBJ1-2; TRBD1, as called in the table, went unchecked against the DNA. TRBV12-2 is a listed pseudogene. This CDR3 is 16 amino acids long. CDR3 protein: CASRSGDRGRDYGYTF. The DNA of the CDR3 is TGTGCAAGTCGCTCGGGGGACAGGGGCCGCGACTATGGCTACACCTTC.